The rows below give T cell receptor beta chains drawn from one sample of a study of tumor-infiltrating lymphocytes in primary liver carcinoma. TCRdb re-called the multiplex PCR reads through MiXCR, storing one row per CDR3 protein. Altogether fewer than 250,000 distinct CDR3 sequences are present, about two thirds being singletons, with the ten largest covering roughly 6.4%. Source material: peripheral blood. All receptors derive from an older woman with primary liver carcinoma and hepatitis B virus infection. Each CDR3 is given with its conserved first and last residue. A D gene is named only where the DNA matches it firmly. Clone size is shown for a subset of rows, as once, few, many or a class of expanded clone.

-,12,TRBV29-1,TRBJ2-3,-,CSVEDYQGTLYF,TGCAGCGTTGAAGATTATCAGGGGACGCTGTATTTT
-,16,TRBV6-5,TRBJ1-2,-,CASSSVRGSTNYGYTF,TGTGCCAGCAGTTCCGTTAGGGGGAGCACTAACTATGGCTACACCTTC
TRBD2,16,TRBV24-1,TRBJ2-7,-,CATTTSGRAVGYEQYF,TGTGCCACAACCACTAGCGGGAGGGCCGTCGGCTACGAGCAGTACTTC
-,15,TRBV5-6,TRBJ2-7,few,CASSSNLGSSYEQYF,TGTGCCAGCAGCTCCAACTTGGGCAGTTCCTACGAGCAGTACTTC
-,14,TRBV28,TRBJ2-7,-,CASSLVGARAEQYF,TGTGCCAGCAGCCTCGTCGGGGCCCGAGCCGAGCAGTACTTC
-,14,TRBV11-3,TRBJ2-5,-,CASSFPGHQKPQYF,TGTGCCAGCAGCTTCCCGGGCCACCAAAAGCCCCAGTACTTC
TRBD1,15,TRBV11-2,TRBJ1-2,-,CASSLAAGQGNGYTF,TGTGCCAGCAGCTTAGCCGCGGGACAGGGTAATGGCTACACCTTC
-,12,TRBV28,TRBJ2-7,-,CASSLSSYEQHF,TGTGCCAGCAGTCTGAGCTCCTACGAGCAGCACTTC
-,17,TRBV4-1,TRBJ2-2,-,CASSRQLLYSGAGELFF,TGCGCCAGCAGCCGACAACTCTTGTATTCAGGGGCCGGGGAGCTGTTTTTT
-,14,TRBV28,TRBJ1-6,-,CASKTGTINSPLHF,TGTGCCAGCAAGACCGGGACAATTAATTCACCCCTCCACTTT
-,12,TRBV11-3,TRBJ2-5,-,CACSPRLGTQYF,TGTGCCTGCAGCCCCCGGTTGGGGACCCAGTACTTC